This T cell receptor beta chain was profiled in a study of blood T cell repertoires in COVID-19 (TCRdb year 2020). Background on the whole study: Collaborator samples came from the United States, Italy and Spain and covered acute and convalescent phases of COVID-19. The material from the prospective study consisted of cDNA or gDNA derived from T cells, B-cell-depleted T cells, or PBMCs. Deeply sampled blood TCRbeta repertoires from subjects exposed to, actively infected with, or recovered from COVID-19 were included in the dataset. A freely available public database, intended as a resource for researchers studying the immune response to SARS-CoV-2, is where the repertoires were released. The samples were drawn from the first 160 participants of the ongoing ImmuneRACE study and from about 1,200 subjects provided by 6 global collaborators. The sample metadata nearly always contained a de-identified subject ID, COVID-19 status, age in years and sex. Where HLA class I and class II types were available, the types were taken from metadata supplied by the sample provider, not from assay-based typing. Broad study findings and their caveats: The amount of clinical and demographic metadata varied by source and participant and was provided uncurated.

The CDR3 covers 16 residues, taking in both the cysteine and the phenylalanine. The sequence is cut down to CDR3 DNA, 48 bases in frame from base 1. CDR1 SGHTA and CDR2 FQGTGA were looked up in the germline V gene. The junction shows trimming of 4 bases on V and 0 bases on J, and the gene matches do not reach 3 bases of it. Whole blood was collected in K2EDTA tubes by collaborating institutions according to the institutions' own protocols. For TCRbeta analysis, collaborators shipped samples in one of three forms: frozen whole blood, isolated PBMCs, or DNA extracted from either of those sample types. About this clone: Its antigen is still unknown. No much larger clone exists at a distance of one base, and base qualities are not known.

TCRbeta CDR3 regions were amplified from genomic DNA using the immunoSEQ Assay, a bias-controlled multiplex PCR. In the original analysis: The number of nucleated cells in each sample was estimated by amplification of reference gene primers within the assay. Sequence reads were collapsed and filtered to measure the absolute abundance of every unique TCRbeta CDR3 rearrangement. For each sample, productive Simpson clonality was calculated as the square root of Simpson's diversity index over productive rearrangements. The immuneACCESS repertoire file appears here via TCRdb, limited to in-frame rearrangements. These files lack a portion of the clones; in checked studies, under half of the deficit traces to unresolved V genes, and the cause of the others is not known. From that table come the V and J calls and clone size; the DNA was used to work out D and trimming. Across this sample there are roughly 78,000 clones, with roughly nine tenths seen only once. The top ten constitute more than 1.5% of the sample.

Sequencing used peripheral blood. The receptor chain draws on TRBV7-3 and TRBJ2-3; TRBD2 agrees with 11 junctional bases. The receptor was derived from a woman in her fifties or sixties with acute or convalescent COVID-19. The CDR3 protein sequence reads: CASSSGTSGSTDTQYF. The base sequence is TGTGCCAGCAGCTCGGGGACTAGCGGTAGCACAGATACGCAGTATTTT.